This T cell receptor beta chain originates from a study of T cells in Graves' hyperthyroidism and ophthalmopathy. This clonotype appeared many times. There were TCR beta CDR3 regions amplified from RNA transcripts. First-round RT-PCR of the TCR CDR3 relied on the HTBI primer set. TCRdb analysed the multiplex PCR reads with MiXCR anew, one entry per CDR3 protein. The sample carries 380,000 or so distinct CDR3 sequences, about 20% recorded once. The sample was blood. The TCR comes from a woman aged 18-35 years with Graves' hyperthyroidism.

The CDR3: CASSSPPRSGANVLTF. Here the CDR3 DNA reads TGTGCCAGCAGCTCCCCCCCCAGGTCTGGGGCCAACGTCCTGACTTTC. The chain combines TRBV11-2 with TRBJ2-6; no definite D call. V dropped 4 bases and J dropped 1 base, with 11 bases sitting between them. Germline assignment: CDR1 SGHAT and CDR2 FQNNGV. The CDR3 covers 16 residues.